Listed below are T cell receptor beta chains from one sample, sequenced in a study of early T cells in non-severe SARS-CoV-2 infection. TCRdb processed the 5' RACE reads anew with MiXCR; each CDR3 protein has one entry. In the table there are 120,000 or so distinct CDR3 sequences, around 13% of which are singletons. The material sequenced was whole blood, taken at baseline. Every receptor here comes from an adult who was a healthcare worker with PCR-confirmed SARS-CoV-2 infection or an uninfected control (not recorded which). Each CDR3 is given with its conserved first and last residue. D genes are given only for firm matches. The size field is filled for only some rows; it gives once, few, many or a size class.

J: TRBJ1-1; D: .; size: few; V: TRBV29-1; CDR3: CSGRDMAEAFF; DNA: TGCAGCGGAAGGGACATGGCCGAAGCTTTCTTT
J: TRBJ2-1; D: .; size: .; V: TRBV11-3; CDR3: CASSPAGQSYNEQFF; DNA: TGTGCCAGCAGCCCCGCGGGACAGTCCTACAATGAGCAGTTCTTC
J: TRBJ2-1; D: TRBD1; size: medium-sized; V: TRBV20-1; CDR3: CSAQGVNEQFF; DNA: TGCAGTGCCCAGGGGGTGAATGAGCAGTTCTTC
J: TRBJ2-7; D: .; size: .; V: TRBV29-1; CDR3: CSVSPSPSEQYF; DNA: TGCAGCGTTAGCCCTAGCCCCTCCGAGCAGTACTTC
J: TRBJ2-3; D: TRBD1; size: many; V: TRBV5-6; CDR3: CASSWDSTQYF; DNA: TGTGCCAGCAGCTGGGACAGTACGCAGTATTTT
J: TRBJ1-1; D: .; size: .; V: TRBV20-1; CDR3: CSAYLAGGTEAFF; DNA: TGCAGTGCTTACCTGGCGGGGGGGACTGAAGCTTTCTTT
J: TRBJ1-3; D: TRBD1; size: .; V: TRBV7-9; CDR3: CASSARQGTAGNTIYF; DNA: TGTGCCAGCAGCGCCCGACAGGGAACGGCTGGAAACACCATATATTTT
J: TRBJ2-2; D: TRBD1; size: few; V: TRBV7-6; CDR3: CASSLGQGVGGELFF; DNA: TGTGCCAGCAGCTTGGGACAGGGAGTCGGCGGGGAGCTGTTTTTT
J: TRBJ2-3; D: TRBD1; size: few; V: TRBV7-9; CDR3: CASSSGQGGTDTQYF; DNA: TGTGCCAGCAGCTCCGGACAGGGAGGCACAGATACGCAGTATTTT
J: TRBJ2-3; D: TRBD1; size: .; V: TRBV13; CDR3: CASSPGTGGGDTQYF; DNA: TGTGCCAGCAGCCCCGGGACAGGGGGTGGAGATACGCAGTATTTT
J: TRBJ2-7; D: TRBD2; size: many; V: TRBV20-1; CDR3: CSARAGWQAGVKGYEQYF; DNA: TGCAGTGCTAGAGCTGGCTGGCAAGCGGGAGTAAAAGGCTACGAGCAGTACTTC
J: TRBJ2-5; D: TRBD1; size: few; V: TRBV20-1; CDR3: CSARDRTGRETQYF; DNA: TGCAGTGCTAGAGACCGGACAGGGCGAGAGACCCAGTACTTC
J: TRBJ1-1; D: .; size: few; V: TRBV7-9; CDR3: CASSLGGHREAVYPLNTEAFF; DNA: TGTGCCAGCAGTTTAGGGGGGCACAGGGAGGCTGTTTACCCCTTGAACACTGAAGCTTTCTTT
J: TRBJ2-6; D: .; size: few; V: TRBV5-1; CDR3: CASSRTEISGANVLTF; DNA: TGCGCCAGCAGCAGGACCGAAATCTCTGGGGCCAACGTCCTGACTTTC
J: TRBJ2-5; D: TRBD2; size: few; V: TRBV11-3; CDR3: CASSSSGGETQYF; DNA: TGTGCCAGCAGCTCGAGCGGGGGGGAGACCCAGTACTTC
J: TRBJ2-7; D: .; size: many; V: TRBV6-5; CDR3: CASSRTASYEQYF; DNA: TGTGCCAGCAGCAGGACGGCCTCCTACGAGCAGTACTTC
J: TRBJ2-1; D: TRBD2; size: many; V: TRBV20-1; CDR3: CSATTQPGLGNEQFF; DNA: TGCAGTGCTACCACCCAACCGGGACTAGGCAATGAGCAGTTCTTC
J: TRBJ2-7; D: .; size: .; V: TRBV18; CDR3: CASSPRGTSSSYEQYF; DNA: TGTGCCAGCTCACCTCGGGGGACTTCCTCCTCCTACGAGCAGTACTTC
J: TRBJ2-6; D: .; size: many; V: TRBV5-1; CDR3: CASSVTWGDGANVLTF; DNA: TGCGCCAGCAGCGTAACTTGGGGTGATGGGGCCAACGTCCTGACTTTC
J: TRBJ2-7; D: .; size: few; V: TRBV11-2; CDR3: CASSWAQGTYEQYF; DNA: TGTGCCAGCAGCTGGGCACAGGGAACCTACGAGCAGTACTTC
J: TRBJ2-5; D: TRBD2; size: .; V: TRBV18; CDR3: CASSPGLAGSAQETQYF; DNA: TGTGCCAGCTCACCGGGACTAGCGGGAAGCGCCCAAGAGACCCAGTACTTC
J: TRBJ1-3; D: .; size: few; V: TRBV6-6; CDR3: CASSYLGQTSGNTIYF; DNA: TGTGCCAGCAGTTACTTAGGACAGACCTCTGGAAACACCATATATTTT
J: TRBJ2-1; D: TRBD2; size: .; V: TRBV5-1; CDR3: CASSWPRGLAGGNEQFF; DNA: TGCGCCAGCAGCTGGCCCCGAGGACTAGCGGGAGGAAATGAGCAGTTCTTC
J: TRBJ2-3; D: TRBD1; size: .; V: TRBV5-5; CDR3: CASSWTGGPDTQYF; DNA: TGTGCCAGCAGCTGGACAGGGGGGCCAGATACGCAGTATTTT
J: TRBJ2-1; D: .; size: many; V: TRBV20-1; CDR3: CSADPSYGRNEQFF; DNA: TGCAGTGCTGATCCTAGCTACGGTCGCAATGAGCAGTTCTTC
J: TRBJ1-1; D: .; size: few; V: TRBV18; CDR3: CASSPGIENTEAFF; DNA: TGTGCCAGCTCACCCGGAATCGAGAACACTGAAGCTTTCTTT
J: TRBJ1-1; D: .; size: .; V: TRBV10-2; CDR3: CASSESSAGDTEAFF; DNA: TGCGCCAGCAGTGAGTCGTCCGCAGGAGACACTGAAGCTTTCTTT
J: TRBJ2-1; D: TRBD2; size: many; V: TRBV23-1; CDR3: CASWTSGYNEQFF; DNA: TGCGCCAGCTGGACTAGCGGCTACAATGAGCAGTTCTTC
J: TRBJ1-5; D: TRBD1; size: .; V: TRBV6-5; CDR3: CASSTGTGFNQPQHF; DNA: TGTGCCAGCAGCACCGGGACAGGGTTCAATCAGCCCCAGCATTTT
J: TRBJ1-5; D: .; size: many; V: TRBV7-9; CDR3: CASSRTDSNQPQHF; DNA: TGTGCCAGCAGCCGGACGGATAGCAATCAGCCCCAGCATTTT
J: TRBJ2-1; D: TRBD2; size: .; V: TRBV20-1; CDR3: CSARNTGASGRGSYNEQFF; DNA: TGCAGTGCTAGAAACACCGGGGCTAGCGGGAGAGGGTCCTACAATGAGCAGTTCTTC
J: TRBJ1-1; D: .; size: .; V: TRBV6-1; CDR3: CASSALGENTEAFF; DNA: TGTGCCAGCAGTGCCCTCGGGGAGAACACTGAAGCTTTCTTT
J: TRBJ2-4; D: .; size: few; V: TRBV29-1; CDR3: CSVETAQGDIQYF; DNA: TGCAGCGTAGAAACCGCACAGGGAGACATTCAGTACTTC
J: TRBJ1-1; D: .; size: .; V: TRBV12-3/TRBV12-4; CDR3: CASRTRPGDTEAFF; DNA: TGTGCCAGCAGAACCAGGCCAGGGGACACTGAAGCTTTCTTT
J: TRBJ2-7; D: .; size: many; V: TRBV6-5; CDR3: CASSRGDTTYEQYF; DNA: TGTGCCAGCAGCAGAGGGGACACCACCTACGAGCAGTACTTC
J: TRBJ2-1; D: .; size: .; V: TRBV5-5; CDR3: CASSLGALTYNEQFF; DNA: TGTGCCAGCAGCTTGGGAGCTTTAACCTACAATGAGCAGTTCTTC
J: TRBJ1-6; D: .; size: few; V: TRBV20-1; CDR3: CSANHPTGDNSPLHF; DNA: TGCAGTGCGAACCACCCTACGGGGGATAATTCACCCCTCCACTTT